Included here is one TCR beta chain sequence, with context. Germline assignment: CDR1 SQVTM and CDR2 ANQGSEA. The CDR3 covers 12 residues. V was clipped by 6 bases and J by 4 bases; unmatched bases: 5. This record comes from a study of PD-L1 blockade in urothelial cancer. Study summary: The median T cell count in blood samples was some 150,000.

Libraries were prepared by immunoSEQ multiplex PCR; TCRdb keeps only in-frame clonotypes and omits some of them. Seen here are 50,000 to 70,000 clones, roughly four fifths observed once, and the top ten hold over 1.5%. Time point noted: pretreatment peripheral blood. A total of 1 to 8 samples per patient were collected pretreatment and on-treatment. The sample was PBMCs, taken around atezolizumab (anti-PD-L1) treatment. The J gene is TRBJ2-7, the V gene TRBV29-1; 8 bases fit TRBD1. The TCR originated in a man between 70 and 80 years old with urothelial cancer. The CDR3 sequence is CSVGQAGYEQYF. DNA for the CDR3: TGCAGCGTGGGACAGGCGGGTTACGAGCAGTACTTC.